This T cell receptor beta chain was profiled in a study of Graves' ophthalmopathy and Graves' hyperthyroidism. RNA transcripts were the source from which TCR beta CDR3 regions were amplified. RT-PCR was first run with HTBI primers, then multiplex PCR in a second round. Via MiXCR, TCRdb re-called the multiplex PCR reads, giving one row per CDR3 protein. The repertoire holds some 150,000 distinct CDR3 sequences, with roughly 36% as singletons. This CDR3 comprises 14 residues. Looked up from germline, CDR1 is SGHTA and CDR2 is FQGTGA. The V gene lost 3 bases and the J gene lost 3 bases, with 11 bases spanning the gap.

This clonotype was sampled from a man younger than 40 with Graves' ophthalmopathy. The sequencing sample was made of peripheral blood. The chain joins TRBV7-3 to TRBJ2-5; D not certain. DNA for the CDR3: TGTGCCAGCAGCTTTTCCCCCGAAAAAGAGACCCAGTACTTC. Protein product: CASSFSPEKETQYF.